The TCR beta chain described here comes from a study of blood T cell repertoires in COVID-19. Libraries were prepared by immunoSEQ multiplex PCR; TCRdb keeps only in-frame clonotypes and omits some of them. The sample records approximately 300,000 clones, around 84% being singletons. V lost 8 bases, J lost 6 bases, and 14 bases lay in between. The CDR3 spans 12 residues. Germline V gene sequence: CDR1 WNHNN, CDR2 SYGVQD (reference sequence). The origin of this receptor is a young woman who had been exposed to COVID-19. The chain joins TRBV10-1 to TRBJ2-7; a weak D match, TRBD1 (6 bases). Sequenced sample: PBMCs or T cells enriched from blood (not recorded which). CDR3 region: CASGIRGGEQYF. The CDR3 nucleotides read TGCGCCAGCGGAATCAGGGGCGGCGAGCAGTACTTC.